The sequence of this T cell receptor beta chain was determined in a study of OX40 agonist ivuxolimab in advanced cancers. In its sample, this clone was seen once. Generated by immunoSEQ multiplex PCR, the TCRdb table keeps only in-frame clones and is missing some. The sample yields approximately 57,000 clones, 83% seen once. CDR3 length equals 14 residues. CDR1 MNHNS and CDR2 SASEGT come from the germline V gene. V dropped 6 bases and J dropped 5 bases, with 16 bases sitting between them. The TCR comes from an adult with an advanced solid tumor such as melanoma, head and neck, liver or kidney cancer. J is TRBJ2-5 and V is TRBV6-1; D call uncertain. Sequenced here: CD4+ or CD8+ T cells sorted from blood, sampled in a trial of the OX40 agonist ivuxolimab. The DNA for the CDR3 is TGTGCCAGCAGAGCTACGGTTGGTGAGGAGACCCAGTACTTC. This codes for CASRATVGEETQYF.